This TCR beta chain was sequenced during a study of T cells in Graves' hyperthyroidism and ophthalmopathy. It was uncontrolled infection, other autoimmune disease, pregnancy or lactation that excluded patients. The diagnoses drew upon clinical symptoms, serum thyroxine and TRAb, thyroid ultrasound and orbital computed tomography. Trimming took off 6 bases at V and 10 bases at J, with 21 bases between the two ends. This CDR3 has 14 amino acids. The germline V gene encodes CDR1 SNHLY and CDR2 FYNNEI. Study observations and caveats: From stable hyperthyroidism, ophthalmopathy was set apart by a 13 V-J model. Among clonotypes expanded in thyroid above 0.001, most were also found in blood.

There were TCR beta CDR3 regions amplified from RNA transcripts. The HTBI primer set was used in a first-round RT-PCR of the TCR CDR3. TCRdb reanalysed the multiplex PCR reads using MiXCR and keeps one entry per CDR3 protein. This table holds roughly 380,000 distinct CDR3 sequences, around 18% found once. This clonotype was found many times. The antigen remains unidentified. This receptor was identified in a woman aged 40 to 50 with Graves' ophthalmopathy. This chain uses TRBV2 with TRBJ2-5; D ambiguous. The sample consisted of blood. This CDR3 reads CASRSTRLPPGQYF. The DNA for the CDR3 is TGTGCCAGCAGGAGCACCCGCTTGCCCCCAGGCCAGTACTTC.